The rows below give T cell receptor beta chains drawn from one sample of a study of blood T cell repertoires in COVID-19. Only in-frame clones appear in the TCRdb table, and some are missing; sequencing was by immunoSEQ multiplex PCR. The repertoire holds tens of thousands of clones, with under 90% as singletons. Sequenced sample: peripheral blood. The receptor source for this set is a human donor in a cohort sampled during active COVID-19. Each CDR3 is given with its conserved first and last residue. Fields, in order: CDR3 DNA, CDR3 protein, clone size, J gene, D gene, V gene. A D gene is named only where the DNA matches it firmly. For some rows the clone size is stated as once, few or many, or as a class when expanded; others skip it.

TGTGCCAGCTCCATCCGACAGGGCGGAGAAGCTTTCTTT,CASSIRQGGEAFF,-,TRBJ1-1,TRBD1,TRBV7-6
TGTGCCAGCAGCCCCCGACCGACTAGCGGGACGGATACGCAGTATTTT,CASSPRPTSGTDTQYF,-,TRBJ2-3,TRBD2,TRBV5-4
TGTGCCAGCAGTTATCCTAGCGGGAGCGGCAATGAGCAGTTCTTC,CASSYPSGSGNEQFF,-,TRBJ2-1,TRBD2,TRBV6-5
TGTGCCAGCAGCCAGATGGGTTCGGGACAGGGACTTTATGGCTACACCTTC,CASSQMGSGQGLYGYTF,-,TRBJ1-2,TRBD1,TRBV4-2
TGCAGCGTTGGGGACAGCCGTAACTATGGCTACACCTTC,CSVGDSRNYGYTF,few,TRBJ1-2,TRBD1,TRBV29-1
TGTGCCAGCAGTGATGGTCAGATTTTGCCCAATGAGCAGTTCTTC,CASSDGQILPNEQFF,few,TRBJ2-1,-,TRBV2
TGTGCCAGCAGTCGTGTAGGGGATCAGCCCCAGCATTTT,CASSRVGDQPQHF,-,TRBJ1-5,-,TRBV12-3/TRBV12-4
TGTGCCAGTAGTATCGGGACAGCCTCCCTCATAGGCTACACCTTC,CASSIGTASLIGYTF,-,TRBJ1-2,TRBD1,TRBV19
TGTGCCAGCAGCGAAGGAGCAGGGGAATATCAAGAGACCCAGTACTTC,CASSEGAGEYQETQYF,-,TRBJ2-5,-,TRBV5-4
TGTGCCAGCAGCTTAGGAACCCCGGGACAGGGGAGCGAGCAGTACTTC,CASSLGTPGQGSEQYF,-,TRBJ2-7,TRBD1,TRBV7-2
TGTGCCAGCAGCTTATTAACAGGGAGGAACACTGAAGCTTTCTTT,CASSLLTGRNTEAFF,-,TRBJ1-1,-,TRBV7-8
TGTGCCAGCACAGGGTTTCGGGGGGGGACTAGCGGGAGAGATACGCAGTATTTT,CASTGFRGGTSGRDTQYF,-,TRBJ2-3,TRBD2,TRBV11-2
TGTGCCAGCAGTTCAGGTTTGGGCTACACCTTC,CASSSGLGYTF,-,TRBJ1-2,-,TRBV28
TGCAGGCCGGACAGCCTTGGCTACACCTTC,CRPDSLGYTF,-,TRBJ1-2,-,TRBV20-1
TGCGCCAGCAGTTTTTGGACTAGCGGGGACGAGCAGTACTTC,CASSFWTSGDEQYF,-,TRBJ2-7,TRBD2,TRBV10-2
TGTGCCAGCAGCTTACAGGGTAGACAAGAGACCCAGTACTTC,CASSLQGRQETQYF,-,TRBJ2-5,-,TRBV7-2
TGTGCCAGCAGCGAAGGTGACTCTACCTACGAGCAGTACTTC,CASSEGDSTYEQYF,-,TRBJ2-7,-,TRBV5-6
TGTGCCAGCAGCTTACGGGGCGAGCAGTACTTC,CASSLRGEQYF,few,TRBJ2-7,-,TRBV7-6
TGTGCCAGCAGTGAACAGGCAGGGGGAAACTACGAGCAGTACTTC,CASSEQAGGNYEQYF,-,TRBJ2-7,TRBD1,TRBV6-1
TGTGCCAGCAGCCCAGACAGGGGGAGGTTTTATGAGCAGTTCTTC,CASSPDRGRFYEQFF,-,TRBJ2-1,TRBD1,TRBV7-2
TGTGCCAGCAGTGTCGAGGTCGTCCCCTCTGGAAACACCATATATTTT,CASSVEVVPSGNTIYF,once,TRBJ1-3,-,TRBV6-1
TGTGCCTGGAGTTTCGGACAGGGCCGGACTGAAGCTTTCTTT,CAWSFGQGRTEAFF,-,TRBJ1-1,TRBD1,TRBV30
TGTGCCAGCAGCTTACGCGGGAGGGGCAATACCGGCTCCTACAATGAGCAGTTCTTC,CASSLRGRGNTGSYNEQFF,-,TRBJ2-1,TRBD2,TRBV11-3
TGTGCCAGCAGTTTATCGGGGGCGCCTAACTATGGCTACACCTTC,CASSLSGAPNYGYTF,-,TRBJ1-2,-,TRBV27
TGTGCCAGCAGCTTAGATCTAAGGAGGGTTAGGAACACTGAAGCTTTCTTT,CASSLDLRRVRNTEAFF,once,TRBJ1-1,-,TRBV11-2
TGTGCCAGCAGGGACGGGGTCCAAGAGACCCAGTACTTC,CASRDGVQETQYF,-,TRBJ2-5,-,TRBV5-4